What follows are 16 T cell receptor beta chains derived from one specimen sequenced in a study of blood T cells in healthy people across ages. Combining a sample-barcoded 5' primer with a J-beta primer mix, a second PCR ran for 7 to 11 cycles. TCRdb independently ran MiXCR on the 5' RACE reads; one entry per CDR3 protein. In the table there are 1,800,000 or so distinct CDR3 sequences, about two fifths of which are singletons. Sequencing was performed on blood. The receptors shown here come from a human donor in good health.

Remarks on this clonotype: At one of its ends the junction is not consistent with the germline gene, which may arise from a read error. The J gene is TRBJ2-3, the V gene TRBV15; weak D call: TRBD1 (5 bases). Germline-derived CDR1 and CDR2 are LNHNV and YYDKDF (reference sequence). There are 15 residues in the CDR3. The CDR3 region is CATNTAQRHTGTQYF. CDR3 in DNA: TGTGCCACCAACACGGCCCAACGACACACAGGTACGCAGTATTTT.

This clonotype has a single count. The CDR3 region has the DNA TGTGCCAGCAGCTTAGAGCGATCCGGAGGCTACACCTTC. Residues: CASSLERSGGYTF. V is TRBV11-2 and J is TRBJ1-2; D gene ambiguous. The germline V gene encodes CDR1 SGHAT and CDR2 FQNNGV. Trimming cost V 0 bases and J 8 bases, with 10 bases left between them. CDR3 length: 13 residues. The whole variable domain, filled in from reference TRBV11-2 and TRBJ1-2, reads EAGVAQSPRYKIIEKRQSVAFWCNPISGHATLYWYQQILGQGPKLLIQFQNNGVVDDSQLPKDRFSAERLKGVDSTLKIQPAKLEDSAVYLCASSLERSGGYTFGSGTRLTVV.

The chain recombines TRBV30 with TRBJ2-3; TRBD2 matches at 7 bases. The CDR3 contains 14 residues. Losses at the gene ends were 5 bases for V and 2 bases for J; bases not matched to a gene: 7. In germline, CDR1 is GTSNPN, CDR2 SVGIG (reference sequence). CDR3 residues: CAWDRGTNTDTQYF. Here the CDR3 DNA reads TGTGCCTGGGACCGAGGGACTAACACAGATACGCAGTATTTT.

The chain employs TRBV11-2 and TRBJ2-7; the match to TRBD1 covers 8 bases. V was pared by 4 bases and J by 3 bases, with 8 bases of the junction left unmatched. CDR1 is SGHAT and CDR2 is FQNNGV in the germline V gene. CDR3 length equals 15 residues. CDR3: CASSSVGQDYYEQYF. As DNA, the CDR3 is TGTGCCAGCAGCTCCGTGGGACAGGACTACTACGAGCAGTACTTC.

The CDR3, as DNA: TGTGCCAGCAGCTTCCTAGGGGGGGCAAATGAAAAACTGTTTTTT. Translation: CASSFLGGANEKLFF. The gene calls are TRBV7-2 and TRBJ1-4, with TRBD1 as a possible D gene (6 bases). This CDR3 has 15 amino acids. Germline values: CDR1 SGHTA, CDR2 FQGNSA. The V end lost 3 bases, the J end lost 5 bases, and 13 bases lay between the germline ends.

This chain joins TRBV4-1 and TRBJ2-5, with D hard to call. The assigned J gene may be wrong: the sequence end matches TRBJ2-7 better. CDR1 and CDR2 from the germline V gene are MGHRA and YSYEKL. This CDR3 is built from 14 residues. In nucleotides, the CDR3 is TGCGCCAGCAGCCAGGGCGTGGAGTTCTACGAGCAGTACTTC. Its translation: CASSQGVEFYEQYF.

This chain uses TRBV4-2 with TRBJ2-1; D ambiguous. The V gene's germline CDR1 is LGHNA and CDR2 YNFKEQ. The CDR3 consists of 14 residues. The V gene lost 0 bases and the J gene lost 5 bases, with 8 bases spanning the gap. CDR3 sequence (DNA): TGTGCCAGCAGCCAAGATTCAGGCCACAATGAGCAGTTCTTC. Protein sequence: CASSQDSGHNEQFF.

This clonotype has only a few counts. V gene TRBV4-2 combines with J gene TRBJ2-5, with TRBD1 as a possible D gene (6 bases). Judging by the DNA end, TRBJ2-7 fits better; the J call may be wrong. The CDR3 covers 15 residues. Germline CDR1 reads LGHNA; CDR2 reads YNFKEQ. DNA for the CDR3: TGTGCCAGCAGCCAAGGCGCAGGGGTCTTCTACGAGCAGTACTTC. Translating it yields CASSQGAGVFYEQYF.

This chain connects TRBV28 to TRBJ1-1, with D maybe TRBD1 (6 bases). Germline assignment: CDR1 MDHEN and CDR2 SYDVKM. Trimming removed 5 bases at V and 6 bases at J, with 19 bases between. The CDR3 length is 15 residues. The CDR3 DNA is TGTGCCAGCAGTAAGCACCAGGGGCTCGGCGCTGAAGCTTTCTTT. Amino acid sequence: CASSKHQGLGAEAFF.

The chain couples TRBV7-6 to TRBJ2-1; D is perhaps TRBD2 (6 bases). There are 12 residues in the CDR3. V was clipped by 7 bases and J by 9 bases, with 13 bases between them. CDR1 SGHVS and CDR2 FNYEAQ come from the germline V gene. CDR3 nucleotide sequence: TGTGCCAGCAACTTGGGGGGAGGTGAGCAGTTCTTC. Its translation: CASNLGGGEQFF.

J is TRBJ2-5 and V is TRBV5-6; D not certain. Germline CDR1 is SGHDT and CDR2 is YYEEEE. This CDR3 has 14 residues. The ends were cut back, 0 bases at V and 5 bases at J, with 11 bases in the middle. In DNA, the CDR3 is TGTGCCAGCAGCTTGGTAGGGAATTACGAGACCCAGTACTTC. This encodes CASSLVGNYETQYF.

This clonotype was detected a few times. The genes are TRBV12-3 or TRBV12-4 and TRBJ1-4; perhaps TRBD1 as D (6 bases). The V and J ends lost 6 bases and 6 bases respectively, with 17 bases between them. The CDR3 contains 15 residues. CDR3 sequence reads: CASSPWGRADEKLFF. CDR3 DNA: TGTGCCAGCAGCCCGTGGGGGCGGGCTGATGAAAAACTGTTTTTT.

This chain uses TRBV5-1 with TRBJ1-4, with D maybe TRBD1 (5 bases). Germline V CDR1 and CDR2: SGHRS, YFSETQ. The V gene lost 2 bases and the J gene lost 5 bases, with 13 bases spanning the gap. This CDR3 contains 15 residues. The chain's CDR3 is CASSFQTVKNEKLFF. The CDR3 region has the DNA TGCGCCAGCAGCTTCCAGACAGTGAAAAATGAAAAACTGTTTTTT.

The count of this clonotype is one. The gene calls are TRBV2 and TRBJ2-4; D gene uncertain. V lost 6 bases and J lost 0, with 18 bases in between. This CDR3 is 17 amino acids long. Germline V gene sequence: CDR1 SNHLY, CDR2 FYNNEI. CDR3 nucleotides: TGTGCCAGCAGAGGAAGGACCCTCAACTTAGCCAAAAACATTCAGTACTTC. Its translation: CASRGRTLNLAKNIQYF. Full variable domain (outside the CDR3, taken from reference TRBV2 and TRBJ2-4): EPEVTQTPSHQVTQMGQEVILRCVPISNHLYFYWYRQILGQKVEFLVSFYNNEISEKSEIFDDQFSVERPDGSNFTLKIRSTKLEDSAMYFCASRGRTLNLAKNIQYFGAGTRLSVL.

The gene calls are TRBV11-1 and TRBJ1-1, with 8 bases matching TRBD1. CDR3 length: 15 residues. CDR1 is SGHAT and CDR2 is FQDESV in the germline V gene (reference sequence). V dropped 5 bases and J dropped 6; count of bases not matched to a gene: 11. The CDR3 DNA sequence: TGTGCCAGCAGCACCGGGACAGGTGGGAGAGCTGAAGCTTTCTTT. Residues: CASSTGTGGRAEAFF.

The chain couples TRBV3-1 to TRBJ2-5; unclear D gene. The length of the CDR3 is 14 residues. CDR1 LGHDT and CDR2 YNNKEL come from the germline V gene (reference sequence). The germline V and J ends were trimmed by 2 bases and 4 bases, with 11 bases remaining between them. The CDR3 DNA is TGTGCCAGCAGCCAATGGAACAGTGGAGAGACCCAGTACTTC. It encodes CASSQWNSGETQYF.